This T cell receptor beta chain originates from a study of cytomegalovirus exposure and HLA in healthy donors. Study summary: Unique TCRs numbering around 80 million, obtained from HLA-typed donors, made up an early data release. Study-wide results and caveats: Some TCR beta chains (roughly 150 of them) were listed as cytomegalovirus-associated. The study dropped some indistinguishable V segments, TRBV6-2 and TRBV6-3 among them.

The CDR3 loop spans 15 amino acids. Trimming took 6 bases from V and 5 from J; bases not matched to a gene: 10. Germline assignment: CDR1 WNHNN and CDR2 SYGVQD (reference sequence). Regarding this clone: Its antigen is undetermined.

PCR involved 60 Vbeta and 13 Jbeta primers. Profiled with immunoSEQ multiplex PCR; TCRdb holds only in-frame clones, not every one. The sample lists fewer than 200,000 clones, about 9.4% seen once, with approximately 1.5% in the top ten. The clonotype comes from a woman aged 25 to 39 in good health and CMV-seropositive. Sequences were obtained from PBMCs. The rearrangement joins TRBV10-1 to TRBJ2-3; 8 bases align to TRBD2. The CDR3 nucleotides read TGCGCCAGCAGCGTAACCGGGACTAGACGAGATACGCAGTATTTT. It specifies CASSVTGTRRDTQYF.